A selection of T cell receptor beta chains follows, all from one sample in a study of cytomegalovirus exposure and HLA in healthy donors. Using immunoSEQ multiplex PCR, the repertoire was profiled, and TCRdb retains in-frame clones only, with some absent. Here the sample spans some 270,000 clones, 80% being singletons. Specimen: PBMCs. The receptors here all came from a girl aged 2 to 9 in good health and CMV-seronegative. CDR3s include the opening cysteine and the closing phenylalanine or tryptophan. Fields, in order: J gene, V gene, D gene, clone size, CDR3 protein, CDR3 DNA. D genes are given only for firm matches. The size field is filled for only some rows; it gives once, few, many or a size class.

j_gene: TRBJ1-5
v_gene: TRBV27
d_gene: NA
abundance: NA
CDR3aa: CASSLGGGGTRRGQPQHF
CDR3nt: TGTGCCAGCAGTTTGGGGGGCGGGGGAACCCGTCGGGGTCAGCCCCAGCATTTT

j_gene: TRBJ1-1
v_gene: TRBV7-9
d_gene: NA
abundance: NA
CDR3aa: CASSLRLSPEEAFF
CDR3nt: TGTGCCAGCAGCTTACGGCTCTCTCCGGAGGAAGCTTTCTTT

j_gene: TRBJ1-1
v_gene: TRBV28
d_gene: NA
abundance: NA
CDR3aa: CASSLQGTEAFF
CDR3nt: TGTGCCAGCAGTTTACAGGGCACTGAAGCTTTCTTT

j_gene: TRBJ2-7
v_gene: TRBV13
d_gene: TRBD1
abundance: few
CDR3aa: CASSTGASYEQYF
CDR3nt: TGTGCCAGCAGCACAGGGGCGTCCTACGAGCAGTACTTC

j_gene: TRBJ2-7
v_gene: TRBV7-8
d_gene: TRBD2
abundance: NA
CDR3aa: CASSSRLAGDEQYF
CDR3nt: TGTGCCAGCAGCTCCCGACTAGCGGGAGACGAGCAGTACTTC

j_gene: TRBJ2-7
v_gene: TRBV5-4
d_gene: TRBD1
abundance: NA
CDR3aa: CASSWGVGQGLPEQYF
CDR3nt: TGTGCCAGCAGCTGGGGCGTAGGACAGGGGCTTCCCGAGCAGTACTTC

j_gene: TRBJ1-2
v_gene: TRBV9
d_gene: TRBD1
abundance: NA
CDR3aa: CASSASPGQGDGYTF
CDR3nt: TGTGCCAGCAGCGCAAGTCCGGGACAGGGGGATGGCTACACCTTC

j_gene: TRBJ2-7
v_gene: TRBV1
d_gene: NA
abundance: NA
CDR3aa: CTSSQDYGGGEQYF
CDR3nt: TGCACCAGCAGCCAAGATTATGGGGGGGGCGAGCAGTACTTC

j_gene: TRBJ2-1
v_gene: TRBV21-1
d_gene: NA
abundance: NA
CDR3aa: CASSKVCDLAERNEQFF
CDR3nt: TGTGCCAGCAGCAAAGTTTGCGATTTAGCGGAAAGGAATGAGCAGTTCTTC

j_gene: TRBJ1-1
v_gene: TRBV19
d_gene: NA
abundance: NA
CDR3aa: CASSIGGYPTEAFF
CDR3nt: TGTGCCAGTAGTATAGGAGGTTACCCCACTGAAGCTTTCTTT

j_gene: TRBJ1-2
v_gene: TRBV11-2
d_gene: TRBD1
abundance: NA
CDR3aa: CASSWGSGTVDYGYTF
CDR3nt: TGTGCCAGCAGCTGGGGCTCCGGGACAGTAGACTATGGCTACACCTTC

j_gene: TRBJ2-7
v_gene: TRBV7-8
d_gene: TRBD1
abundance: NA
CDR3aa: CASRDRATYEQYF
CDR3nt: TGTGCCAGCCGGGACAGGGCGACCTACGAGCAGTACTTC

j_gene: TRBJ1-2
v_gene: TRBV27
d_gene: NA
abundance: NA
CDR3aa: CASSFLGARRDGYTF
CDR3nt: TGTGCCAGCAGTTTTCTGGGCGCCCGGCGAGATGGCTACACCTTC

j_gene: TRBJ1-1
v_gene: TRBV28
d_gene: TRBD1
abundance: NA
CDR3aa: CASSLYEGAVLWEAFF
CDR3nt: TGTGCCAGCAGTTTATATGAGGGGGCGGTACTCTGGGAAGCTTTCTTT

j_gene: TRBJ2-1
v_gene: TRBV5-1
d_gene: NA
abundance: NA
CDR3aa: CASSSIAAGPNEQFF
CDR3nt: TGCGCCAGCAGCTCCATCGCGGCAGGGCCCAATGAGCAGTTCTTC

j_gene: TRBJ2-5
v_gene: TRBV4-2
d_gene: NA
abundance: NA
CDR3aa: CASSQGSPFRETQYF
CDR3nt: TGTGCCAGCAGCCAAGGATCGCCTTTCCGGGAGACCCAGTACTTC

j_gene: TRBJ2-7
v_gene: TRBV15
d_gene: NA
abundance: NA
CDR3aa: CATSQGGTEDYEQYF
CDR3nt: TGTGCCACCAGCCAAGGAGGGACAGAAGATTACGAGCAGTACTTC

j_gene: TRBJ2-7
v_gene: TRBV10-3
d_gene: TRBD1
abundance: NA
CDR3aa: CAISGFPGQGYEQYF
CDR3nt: TGTGCCATCAGTGGCTTCCCGGGACAGGGCTACGAGCAGTACTTC

j_gene: TRBJ1-3
v_gene: TRBV9
d_gene: NA
abundance: NA
CDR3aa: CASSGGGGNTIYF
CDR3nt: TGTGCCAGCAGTGGGGGCGGTGGAAACACCATATATTTT

j_gene: TRBJ1-2
v_gene: TRBV6-5
d_gene: NA
abundance: NA
CDR3aa: CASSELRSFYGYTF
CDR3nt: TGTGCCAGCAGTGAATTGCGCTCCTTCTATGGCTACACCTTC

j_gene: TRBJ1-3
v_gene: TRBV9
d_gene: NA
abundance: NA
CDR3aa: CASSVVGGPGNTIYF
CDR3nt: TGTGCCAGCAGCGTAGTCGGGGGACCTGGAAACACCATATATTTT

j_gene: TRBJ1-1
v_gene: TRBV19
d_gene: NA
abundance: NA
CDR3aa: CASSVTVMNTEAFF
CDR3nt: TGTGCCAGTAGTGTTACAGTGATGAACACTGAAGCTTTCTTT

j_gene: TRBJ2-7
v_gene: TRBV12-5
d_gene: NA
abundance: NA
CDR3aa: CASGLAPGEQYF
CDR3nt: TGTGCTAGTGGTTTGGCCCCAGGAGAGCAGTACTTC

j_gene: TRBJ2-7
v_gene: TRBV9
d_gene: TRBD1
abundance: NA
CDR3aa: CASSADRVGEQYF
CDR3nt: TGTGCCAGCAGCGCGGACAGGGTAGGGGAGCAGTACTTC

j_gene: TRBJ2-5
v_gene: TRBV28
d_gene: NA
abundance: NA
CDR3aa: CASSSHRGDRETQYF
CDR3nt: TGTGCCAGCAGTTCTCATAGGGGCGACAGAGAGACCCAGTACTTC

j_gene: TRBJ1-5
v_gene: TRBV28
d_gene: TRBD1
abundance: NA
CDR3aa: CASSSTGQLSSDSNQPQHF
CDR3nt: TGTGCCAGCAGTAGTACGGGACAGCTAAGTTCCGATAGCAATCAGCCCCAGCATTTT

j_gene: TRBJ1-3
v_gene: TRBV5-1
d_gene: TRBD1
abundance: NA
CDR3aa: CASSLAPQGVGSGNTIYF
CDR3nt: TGCGCCAGCAGCTTGGCCCCGCAGGGGGTCGGCTCTGGAAACACCATATATTTT

j_gene: TRBJ2-1
v_gene: TRBV27
d_gene: NA
abundance: NA
CDR3aa: CASSLGTFPNNEQFF
CDR3nt: TGTGCCAGCTCACTTGGGACTTTCCCCAACAATGAGCAGTTCTTC

j_gene: TRBJ1-1
v_gene: TRBV10-3
d_gene: TRBD1
abundance: NA
CDR3aa: CAISVRQGGEAFF
CDR3nt: TGTGCCATCAGTGTCAGACAGGGGGGGGAAGCTTTCTTT

j_gene: TRBJ2-7
v_gene: TRBV27
d_gene: NA
abundance: NA
CDR3aa: CASGTRDGQYF
CDR3nt: TGTGCCAGCGGGACGCGGGACGGGCAGTACTTC

j_gene: TRBJ2-5
v_gene: TRBV28
d_gene: TRBD2
abundance: NA
CDR3aa: CASSLGGKETQYF
CDR3nt: TGTGCCAGCAGTTTGGGGGGGAAAGAGACCCAGTACTTC

j_gene: TRBJ1-1
v_gene: TRBV9
d_gene: TRBD1
abundance: NA
CDR3aa: CASSAQVGTGHTEAFF
CDR3nt: TGTGCCAGCAGCGCCCAGGTAGGGACAGGGCACACTGAAGCTTTCTTT

j_gene: TRBJ1-5
v_gene: TRBV2
d_gene: NA
abundance: NA
CDR3aa: CAIGGRTVNQPQHF
CDR3nt: TGTGCCATAGGGGGTCGGACGGTCAATCAGCCCCAGCATTTT

j_gene: TRBJ1-6
v_gene: TRBV28
d_gene: NA
abundance: NA
CDR3aa: CASSPRRGPPLHF
CDR3nt: TGTGCCAGCAGTCCCCGGAGGGGTCCACCCCTCCACTTT

j_gene: TRBJ2-7
v_gene: TRBV28
d_gene: NA
abundance: NA
CDR3aa: CASSSPGDFGSYEQYF
CDR3nt: TGTGCCAGCAGTTCCCCCGGGGACTTCGGCTCCTACGAGCAGTACTTC

j_gene: TRBJ2-6
v_gene: TRBV7-9
d_gene: TRBD1
abundance: NA
CDR3aa: CASSRDRVSGANVLTF
CDR3nt: TGTGCCAGCAGTCGCGACAGGGTTTCTGGGGCCAACGTCCTGACTTTC

j_gene: TRBJ1-2
v_gene: TRBV29-1
d_gene: TRBD1
abundance: NA
CDR3aa: CSVEGGQERVYGYTF
CDR3nt: TGCAGCGTTGAGGGGGGACAGGAACGAGTCTATGGCTACACCTTC

j_gene: TRBJ2-7
v_gene: TRBV7-6
d_gene: NA
abundance: NA
CDR3aa: CASGKNPGTYEQYF
CDR3nt: TGTGCCAGCGGCAAAAATCCGGGAACCTACGAGCAGTACTTC

j_gene: TRBJ2-1
v_gene: TRBV30
d_gene: TRBD2
abundance: NA
CDR3aa: CACLARLAGANEQFF
CDR3nt: TGTGCCTGCCTAGCGAGGCTAGCGGGGGCCAATGAGCAGTTCTTC

j_gene: TRBJ2-1
v_gene: TRBV4-1
d_gene: NA
abundance: NA
CDR3aa: CASKRSISEADYNEQFF
CDR3nt: TGCGCCAGCAAGCGGAGCATATCAGAAGCGGATTACAATGAGCAGTTCTTC

j_gene: TRBJ2-5
v_gene: TRBV11-2
d_gene: TRBD2
abundance: few
CDR3aa: CASSLRLARETQYF
CDR3nt: TGTGCCAGCAGCCTTAGACTAGCCCGAGAGACCCAGTACTTC

j_gene: TRBJ2-1
v_gene: TRBV7-9
d_gene: NA
abundance: NA
CDR3aa: CASSLGRGEQFF
CDR3nt: TGTGCCAGCAGCTTAGGCCGGGGTGAGCAGTTCTTC

j_gene: TRBJ2-3
v_gene: TRBV5-1
d_gene: NA
abundance: NA
CDR3aa: CASSSGHLGDTQYF
CDR3nt: TGCGCCAGCAGCTCGGGACACCTGGGGGATACGCAGTATTTT

j_gene: TRBJ1-4
v_gene: TRBV5-3
d_gene: NA
abundance: NA
CDR3aa: CARTDWYKGGRTLEKLFF
CDR3nt: TGTGCCAGGACCGATTGGTACAAGGGGGGGCGAACCCTTGAAAAACTGTTTTTT